This section outlines one T cell receptor beta chain sequence together with its context. Sample-barcoded 5' priming and a J-beta primer mix drove a second PCR of roughly 6 to 12 cycles. MiXCR, applied by TCRdb to the 5' RACE reads, yields one record per CDR3 protein. The table shows about 1.7 million distinct CDR3 sequences, with 28% occurring only once. The entry originates in a study of blood T cells in healthy people across ages. CDR1 and CDR2 from the germline V gene are LNHDA and SQIVND (reference sequence). The CDR3 is made up of 12 amino acids. V lost 8 bases to trimming and J lost 1 base, with 8 bases between them.

Sequencing was done on a sample of blood. This TCR was recovered from a woman aged 25 to 39 in good health. This chain links TRBV19 with TRBJ2-5, with a weak D call TRBD1 (6 bases). The CDR3 DNA sequence: TGTGCCAGTGGACAGTTCCAAGAGACCCAGTACTTC. It is translated as CASGQFQETQYF.